The 23 T cell receptor beta chains below were found in one sample sequenced in a study of graft-versus-host responses after intestinal transplantation. Measured with immunoSEQ multiplex PCR; TCRdb has only the in-frame clones, and not every one. The sample lists under 9,500 clones, roughly 70% occurring once. Intraepithelial and lamina propria lymphocytes were freed from processed graft tissue. Here the sequenced sample was ileum tissue, taken 494 days after intestinal transplant. The receptors stem from a human patient who received an intestinal transplant, so some T cells may come from the graft donor.

The V gene is TRBV6-1, the J gene TRBJ1-1; D ambiguous. This CDR3 is 13 amino acids long. The germline CDR1 and CDR2 sequences are MNHNS and SASEGT. V was cut by 3 bases and J by 2 bases, with 7 bases left in between. The CDR3 DNA is TGTGCCAGCAGTGAGAAGGAAAACACTGAAGCTTTCTTT. This sequence encodes CASSEKENTEAFF.

The chain joins TRBV19 to TRBJ1-4, with a tentative D call TRBD1 (5 bases). V was clipped by 4 bases and J by 8 bases, with 11 bases between them. The germline gives CDR1 LNHDA, CDR2 SQIVND (reference sequence). The CDR3 has 13 residues. CDR3 protein: CASSRGFSEKLFF. CDR3 coding DNA: TGTGCCAGTAGTAGGGGCTTCTCGGAAAAACTGTTTTTT.

V usage is TRBV9 and J usage is TRBJ2-5; the D gene could be TRBD1 or TRBD2 (6 bases each). Per germline, CDR1 SGDLS and CDR2 YYNGEE. CDR3 length equals 13 residues. V was clipped by 0 bases and J by 5 bases, with 8 bases between them. The CDR3: CASSVGGGETQYF. DNA of the CDR3: TGTGCCAGCAGCGTAGGAGGGGGGGAGACCCAGTACTTC.

J is TRBJ1-1 and V is TRBV9; D possibly corresponds to TRBD1 (6 bases). Germline values: CDR1 SGDLS, CDR2 YYNGEE. V was trimmed by 3 bases and J by 0 bases, leaving 12 bases between them. The CDR3 is 15 amino acids. CDR3 DNA: TGTGCCAGCAGCGCCCGGGACACACTGAACACTGAAGCTTTCTTT. As protein: CASSARDTLNTEAFF.

The gene calls are TRBV6-7 and TRBJ2-1; no definite D call. TRBV6-7 is an ORF; its function is uncertain. The V end was cut by 6 bases, the J end by 0 bases, with 21 bases between. The CDR3 loop spans 18 amino acids. This CDR3 reads CASSNQKGPFGSYNEQFF. The CDR3 DNA is TGTGCCAGCAGCAACCAAAAAGGCCCCTTCGGCTCCTACAATGAGCAGTTCTTC.

The sample holds a few counts of this clone. The junction shows a germline mismatch at one end, possibly a read error. This chain links TRBV7-7 with TRBJ2-5; 9 bases agree with TRBD1. The germline gives CDR1 SSHAT, CDR2 FNYEAQ (reference sequence). CDR3 length: 13 amino acids. Here the CDR3 reads CASSVGQGKTQYF. CDR3 bases: TGTGCTAGCAGCGTGGGACAGGGAAAGACCCAGTACTTC.

The chain couples TRBV4-2 to TRBJ2-7, with a tentative D call TRBD1 (6 bases). The CDR3 has 15 amino acids. V was shortened by 4 bases and J by 0 bases, with 13 bases between the two germline ends. The germline V gene encodes CDR1 LGHNA and CDR2 YNFKEQ. DNA of the CDR3: TGTGCCAGCAGCCGAATTGACAGGTTCTCCTACGAGCAGTACTTC. It codes for CASSRIDRFSYEQYF.

The rearrangement joins TRBV9 to TRBJ2-2; the D gene is possibly TRBD1 (5 bases). This CDR3 has 15 amino acids. V was trimmed by 1 base and J by 1 base, leaving 8 bases between them. From germline, CDR1 is SGDLS and CDR2 YYNGEE. Written as DNA, the CDR3 is TGTGCCAGCAGCGTATACGACAGGAACACCGGGGAGCTGTTTTTT. Translation gives CASSVYDRNTGELFF. Filled out from reference TRBV9 and TRBJ2-2, the complete variable domain reads DSGVTQTPKHLITATGQRVTLRCSPRSGDLSVYWYQQSLDQGLQFLIQYYNGEERAKGNILERFSAQQFPDLHSELNLSSLELGDSALYFCASSVYDRNTGELFFGEGSRLTVL.

Worth noting for this clone: This same CDR3 is encoded by further DNA sequences in the sample. The chain recombines TRBV27 with TRBJ2-1, with D possibly matching TRBD2 (5 bases). The CDR3 is made up of 15 amino acids. Germline assignment: CDR1 MNHEY and CDR2 SMNVEV (reference sequence). V lost 5 bases to trimming and J lost 9 bases, with 20 bases between them. The CDR3 nucleotides read TGTGCCAGCAGTCCTTATAGTGGGAGTGGTATTGAGCAGTTCTTC. Translation: CASSPYSGSGIEQFF.

The chain joins TRBV7-2 to TRBJ2-1, with 11 bases aligning to TRBD2. There are 17 residues in the CDR3. Trimming removed 4 bases from V and 6 bases from J; junction bases left unmatched: 11. Germline loops: CDR1 SGHTA, CDR2 FQGNSA. Here the CDR3 DNA reads TGTGCCAGCAGCTCCCCCCTCCTAGCGGGAGGACCCAATGAGCAGTTCTTC. Its translation: CASSSPLLAGGPNEQFF.

The rearrangement links TRBV4-2 to TRBJ2-6, with a tentative D call TRBD2 (6 bases). The CDR3 has 17 amino acids. Germline lookup yields CDR1 LGHNA and CDR2 YNFKEQ. Trimming left V 4 bases short and J 0 bases short, with 13 bases between. The CDR3 DNA reads as TGTGCCAGCAGCCCCAGGGAGGATAACTCTGGGGCCAACGTCCTGACTTTC. Its protein product is CASSPREDNSGANVLTF.

The chain has TRBV6-1 and TRBJ1-2; the match to TRBD1 covers 10 bases. V was clipped by 3 bases and J by 4 bases; unmatched bases: 5. The CDR3 length is 15 residues. Germline V lookup: CDR1 MNHNS, CDR2 SASEGT. CDR3 in amino acids: CASSEETGGVYGYTF. Written as DNA, the CDR3 is TGTGCCAGCAGTGAGGAGACAGGGGGCGTCTATGGCTACACCTTC.

The gene calls are TRBV7-2 and TRBJ1-5; D is possibly TRBD1 (6 bases). Germline loops: CDR1 SGHTA, CDR2 FQGNSA. V gave up 1 base and J gave up 1 base, with 11 bases separating them. The CDR3 runs to 16 residues. CDR3 residues: CASSLGGAFSNQPQHF. In DNA form, the CDR3 reads TGTGCCAGCAGCTTAGGGGGGGCCTTCAGCAATCAGCCCCAGCATTTT.

V is TRBV2 and J is TRBJ1-4, with no clear D. Germline loops: CDR1 SNHLY, CDR2 FYNNEI. With 7 bases removed from V and 3 bases from J, the gap between germline ends came to 9 bases. The CDR3 contains 13 residues. CDR3 protein: CASKRWPNEKLFF. Here the CDR3 DNA reads TGTGCCAGCAAACGGTGGCCTAATGAAAAACTGTTTTTT.

The chain combines TRBV6-5 with TRBJ2-7; unclear D gene. Germline CDR1 and CDR2: MNHEY and SVGAGI. This CDR3 contains 13 residues. Trimming pared 2 bases from V and 5 bases from J, leaving 10 bases between. This CDR3 is CASSYPASNEQYF. The CDR3 nucleotides are TGTGCCAGCAGTTACCCCGCTTCAAACGAGCAGTACTTC.

V and J are TRBV20-1 and TRBJ2-7; D not certain. CDR1 and CDR2 from the germline V gene are DFQATT and SNEGSKA (reference sequence). The CDR3 totals 11 residues. The V gene lost 1 base and the J gene lost 3 bases, with 4 bases spanning the gap. The CDR3 spells CSARGGYEQYF. The CDR3 DNA sequence: TGCAGTGCTAGAGGAGGCTACGAGCAGTACTTC.

The V gene is TRBV11-2, the J gene TRBJ2-5, with 7 bases lining up with TRBD2. The CDR3 extends over 16 amino acids. The V segment lost 0 bases and the J segment 6 bases; nucleotides outside the gene matches: 10. Per germline, CDR1 SGHAT and CDR2 FQNNGV. DNA of the CDR3: TGTGCCAGCAGCTTAGATTTTGCGGGAGATGGGAAGACCCAGTACTTC. It encodes CASSLDFAGDGKTQYF. Drawing the rest from reference TRBV11-2 and TRBJ2-5, the complete variable domain is EAGVAQSPRYKIIEKRQSVAFWCNPISGHATLYWYQQILGQGPKLLIQFQNNGVVDDSQLPKDRFSAERLKGVDSTLKIQPAKLEDSAVYLCASSLDFAGDGKTQYFGPGTRLLVL.

This clone counts as medium-sized. The gene calls are TRBV6-5 and TRBJ2-7, with 9 bases aligning to TRBD1. The germline V gene encodes CDR1 MNHEY and CDR2 SVGAGI. V lost 6 bases, J lost 13 bases, and 10 bases stayed unmatched. The CDR3 is 12 residues long. The CDR3 sequence is CASSPSGTGIYF. The DNA for the CDR3 is TGTGCCAGCAGCCCCTCCGGGACAGGGATCTACTTC.

The chain links TRBV20-1 to TRBJ2-1; D may be TRBD1 (5 bases). This CDR3 comprises 11 residues. V lost 8 bases to trimming and J lost 11 bases, with 16 bases between them. CDR1 and CDR2 (germline): DFQATT, SNEGSKA (reference sequence). The DNA for the CDR3 is TGCAGTACAGGACCGTTAGGGCAGCAGTTCTTC. It is translated as CSTGPLGQQFF.

This chain connects TRBV5-4 to TRBJ2-7, with TRBD1 matching over 9 bases. CDR3 length equals 14 residues. Germline CDR1 reads SGHNT; CDR2 reads YYREEE (reference sequence). Germline trimming cut 4 bases from V and 1 base from J; bases unmatched to any gene: 3. The CDR3 reads CASSMDRGSYEQYF. The CDR3 DNA reads as TGTGCCAGCAGCATGGACAGGGGATCCTACGAGCAGTACTTC.

CDR3 coding DNA: TGTGCCAGCAGCCTCCAAATTCCTAGCGGAACTAGCACAGATACGCAGTATTTT. Amino acids: CASSLQIPSGTSTDTQYF. The chain has TRBV4-2 and TRBJ2-3, with 7 positions matching TRBD2. This CDR3 spans 18 amino acids. Germline CDR1 reads LGHNA; CDR2 reads YNFKEQ. The V gene end was trimmed by 4 bases and the J gene end by 0 bases; junction bases not matched to a gene: 13.

This clone was observed a handful of times. The CDR3 nucleotides are TGTGCCAGCAGCTTAACGTTCCAAGGCGAGCAGTACTTC. It is translated as CASSLTFQGEQYF. This rearrangement joins TRBV7-3 to TRBJ2-7; D unclear. The germline gives CDR1 SGHTA, CDR2 FQGTGA. Trimming removed 0 bases at V and 6 bases at J, with 9 bases between. The CDR3 is made up of 13 amino acids. Combining the CDR3 with reference TRBV7-3 and TRBJ2-7 gives the whole variable domain GAGVSQTPSNKVTEKGKYVELRCDPISGHTALYWYRQSLGQGPEFLIYFQGTGAADDSGLPNDRFFAVRPEGSVSTLKIQRTERGDSAVYLCASSLTFQGEQYFGPGTRLTVT.

CDR3 coding DNA: TGCGCCAGCAGTCACTCGGGAGTGGACAGCACAGATACGCAGTATTTT. Translation gives CASSHSGVDSTDTQYF. The chain carries TRBV23-1 and TRBJ2-3, with a possible D match to TRBD2 (6 bases). TRBV23-1 is annotated as an ORF whose role is uncertain. The V end was cut by 3 bases, the J end by 0 bases, with 13 bases between. The CDR3 length is 16 residues.